These 6 T cell receptor beta chains share one sample of origin, sequenced in a study of cytomegalovirus exposure and HLA in healthy donors. The primer mix had 60 Vbeta and 13 Jbeta primers. TCRdb's copy holds only in-frame clones and misses some; the assay was immunoSEQ multiplex PCR. The sample table sets out 50,000 to 75,000 clones. The sample taken for sequencing was PBMCs. The source is a woman between 18 and 30 years old in good health and CMV-seronegative.

This rearrangement joins TRBV6-1 to TRBJ1-4; 7 positions match TRBD1. CDR3 size: 15 residues. Germline V CDR1 and CDR2: MNHNS, SASEGT. V lost 5 bases, J lost 5 bases, and 8 bases stayed unmatched. This CDR3 reads CASSPPGQRNEKLFF. DNA of the CDR3: TGTGCCAGCAGTCCACCGGGACAGAGGAATGAAAAACTGTTTTTT.

This rearrangement joins TRBV6-5 to TRBJ2-2; D might be TRBD1 (6 bases). The germline CDR1 and CDR2 sequences are MNHEY and SVGAGI. V was shortened by 5 bases and J by 7 bases, with 17 bases between the two germline ends. The length of the CDR3 is 15 residues. Here the CDR3 DNA reads TGTGCCAGCAGTCTCACAGGGAGTTTTATCGGGGAGCTGTTTTTT. Protein: CASSLTGSFIGELFF.

This rearrangement joins TRBV5-1 to TRBJ2-2; weak D call: TRBD2 (5 bases). This CDR3 comprises 15 residues. CDR1 SGHRS and CDR2 YFSETQ come from the germline V gene. V lost 6 bases, J lost 4 bases, and 16 bases lay in between. The CDR3 DNA reads TGCGCCAGCACCTCCATTGGAGGTGTCACCGGGGAGCTGTTTTTT. Residues: CASTSIGGVTGELFF.

The chain links TRBV15 to TRBJ2-6; D uncertain. Germline lookup yields CDR1 LNHNV and CDR2 YYDKDF (reference sequence). CDR3 length equals 13 residues. V was shortened by 8 bases and J by 0 bases, with 5 bases between the two germline ends. Here the CDR3 DNA reads TGTGCCACCTCCCTCTCTGGGGCCAACGTCCTGACTTTC. As protein: CATSLSGANVLTF.

The chain uses TRBV6-1 and TRBJ2-1; 7 bases are a match to TRBD1. The CDR3 totals 12 residues. With V trimmed by 4 bases and J by 7 bases, 1 base remained unmatched. The germline V gene encodes CDR1 MNHNS and CDR2 SASEGT. The DNA of the CDR3 is TGTGCCAGCAGTGTACAGGGGAATGAGCAGTTCTTC. Protein: CASSVQGNEQFF.

The chain joins TRBV12-5 to TRBJ2-5, with 13 positions matching TRBD2. The CDR3 runs to 16 residues. Germline lookup yields CDR1 LGHNT and CDR2 FRNRAP. V was clipped by 6 bases and J by 1 base; unmatched bases: 5. The CDR3 region has the DNA TGTGCTAGTGGGCCCGGGACTAGCGGGGCCCAAGAGACCCAGTACTTC. Protein: CASGPGTSGAQETQYF.